Listed below are T cell receptor beta chains from one sample, sequenced in a study of OX40 agonist ivuxolimab in advanced cancers. The repertoire was sequenced with immunoSEQ multiplex PCR; TCRdb's copy has only in-frame clones and lacks some. The table records fewer than 70,000 clones, around 83% of them present only once. Material: CD4+ or CD8+ T cells sorted from blood, obtained in a trial of the OX40 agonist ivuxolimab. These receptors all come from an adult with an advanced solid tumor such as melanoma, head and neck, liver or kidney cancer. Both conserved end residues are part of each CDR3. D genes are given only for firm matches. Not all rows give a size; the values are once, few, many and, for expanded clones, a class.

D	V	J	size	DNA	CDR3
NA	TRBV25-1	TRBJ1-3	NA	TGTGCCAGCAGTGAATTCGTGGCAGGGTTTTTGCCTGGAAACACCATATATTTT	CASSEFVAGFLPGNTIYF
TRBD2	TRBV7-2	TRBJ2-2	NA	TGTGCCACCCTAGCGGGAGTTAACACCGGGGAGCTGTTTTTT	CATLAGVNTGELFF
TRBD2	TRBV7-2	TRBJ2-2	NA	TGTGCCAGCACCCCCTCTAGCGGGACCGGGGAGCTGTTTTTT	CASTPSSGTGELFF
NA	TRBV19	TRBJ1-5	NA	TGTGCCAGTAGTCCCCCCGCAGTCGGCAATCAGCCCCAGCATTTT	CASSPPAVGNQPQHF
NA	TRBV27	TRBJ2-5	NA	TGTGCCAGCAGTTTTCGGCGTGGACGGGAGACCCAGTACTTC	CASSFRRGRETQYF
NA	TRBV4-3	TRBJ2-1	NA	TGCGCCAGCAGCCAAGATCCTCATGGTGAGCAGTTCTTC	CASSQDPHGEQFF
NA	TRBV2	TRBJ2-3	NA	TGTGCCAGCAGTGTCCTCGGGAGCAAAACAGATACGCAGTATTTT	CASSVLGSKTDTQYF
TRBD1	TRBV19	TRBJ1-2	NA	TGTGCCAGTAGTACCCGACAGGGGAGAGAAAGTAACTATGGCTACACCTTC	CASSTRQGRESNYGYTF
TRBD2	TRBV28	TRBJ2-7	NA	TGTGCCAGCAGTGGACCCGGGACTAGCGACGAGCAGTACTTC	CASSGPGTSDEQYF
NA	TRBV30	TRBJ2-7	NA	TGTGCCTGGAGCGCTGACAGTCTGGGCGAGCAGTACTTC	CAWSADSLGEQYF
NA	TRBV2	TRBJ2-5	NA	TGTGCCAGCAGGCGCGATACAGAGCTCCAGGAGACCCAGTACTTC	CASRRDTELQETQYF
TRBD1	TRBV18	TRBJ2-3	NA	TGTGCCAGCTCACGACAGGGGGGATACACAGATACGCAGTATTTT	CASSRQGGYTDTQYF
NA	TRBV19	TRBJ1-1	NA	TGTGCCAGTAGTATTACATTCGGAGAACCGAACACTGAAGCTTTCTTT	CASSITFGEPNTEAFF
NA	TRBV7-9	TRBJ2-1	NA	TGTGCCAGCGGAGTTAACCAGTGGAATGAGCAGTTCTTC	CASGVNQWNEQFF
NA	TRBV7-8	TRBJ1-2	NA	TGTGCCAGCAGCTTAGCAGGGGGGGGCTATGGCTACACCTTC	CASSLAGGGYGYTF
NA	TRBV28	TRBJ1-2	few	TGTGCCAGCAGTTTCGGACAGAACTATGGCTACACCTTC	CASSFGQNYGYTF
NA	TRBV5-1	TRBJ2-2	NA	TGCGCCAGCAGCGAATGGACGGGTAACACCGGGGAGCTGTTTTTT	CASSEWTGNTGELFF
NA	TRBV19	TRBJ1-2	NA	TGTGCCAGTAGTACGGACGCAAGGCCTACTCATGGCTACACCTTC	CASSTDARPTHGYTF
TRBD1	TRBV19	TRBJ2-5	NA	TGTGCCAGTAGTAGGACAGGGGGAGAGACCCAGTACTTC	CASSRTGGETQYF
NA	TRBV9	TRBJ2-7	NA	TGTGCCAGCAGCGCCCGTGGGGCCTACGAGCAGTACTTC	CASSARGAYEQYF
TRBD1	TRBV28	TRBJ2-7	NA	TGTGCCAGCAGGACCGGGACAGAATCCTACGAGCAGTACTTC	CASRTGTESYEQYF
NA	TRBV10-3	TRBJ2-3	once	TGTGCCACGACGGGGGTGTCAGATACGCAGTATTTT	CATTGVSDTQYF
NA	TRBV7-2	TRBJ2-1	once	TGTGCCAGCAGCGCCAAACTAGCCTCCGCTGAGCAGTTCTTC	CASSAKLASAEQFF
NA	TRBV15	TRBJ2-1	NA	TGTGCCACCAGCAGAGACCTAGCAGACAATGAGCAGTTCTTC	CATSRDLADNEQFF
NA	TRBV27	TRBJ1-2	NA	TGTGCCAGCAGGGGGGGCAGGGGAAACTATGGCTACACCTTC	CASRGGRGNYGYTF
NA	TRBV7-2	TRBJ2-7	NA	TGTGCCAGCAGCTTAGATACGAGCCTACGCGAGCAGTACTTC	CASSLDTSLREQYF
NA	TRBV5-4	TRBJ1-4	medium-sized	TGTGCCAGCAGCCCACCGGGGAATGAAAAACTGTTTTTT	CASSPPGNEKLFF
TRBD2	TRBV28	TRBJ2-7	NA	TGTGCCAGCAGAAAAATGGGACTAGCGGGAGTGCGCGAGCAGTACTTC	CASRKMGLAGVREQYF
NA	TRBV18	TRBJ1-2	NA	TGTGCCAGCTCACCTTATTCCACGGAATACTATGGCTACACCTTC	CASSPYSTEYYGYTF
NA	TRBV2	TRBJ2-1	NA	TGTGCCAGCAGTTATATTGGACGATACAATGAGCAGTTCTTC	CASSYIGRYNEQFF
TRBD2	TRBV9	TRBJ2-1	NA	TGTGCCAGCAGCGTAGGTTGGCTAGCGGGAGTCAATGAGCAGTTCTTC	CASSVGWLAGVNEQFF
NA	TRBV19	TRBJ1-5	NA	TGTGCCAGTAGTGAGGAAGGTGGGTATAGCAATCAGCCCCAGCATTTT	CASSEEGGYSNQPQHF